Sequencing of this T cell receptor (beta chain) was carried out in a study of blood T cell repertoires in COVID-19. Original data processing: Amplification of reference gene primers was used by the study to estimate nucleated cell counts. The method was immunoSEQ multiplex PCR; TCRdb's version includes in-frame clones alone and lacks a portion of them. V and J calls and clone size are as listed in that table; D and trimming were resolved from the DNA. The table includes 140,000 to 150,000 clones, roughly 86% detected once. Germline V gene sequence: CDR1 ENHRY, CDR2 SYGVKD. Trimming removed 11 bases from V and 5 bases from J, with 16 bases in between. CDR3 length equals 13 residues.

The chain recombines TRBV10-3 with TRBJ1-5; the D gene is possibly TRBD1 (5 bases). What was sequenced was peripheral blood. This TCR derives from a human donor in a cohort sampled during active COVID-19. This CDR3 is CAGTGESHQPQHF. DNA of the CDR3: TGTGCCGGGACGGGGGAGAGTCATCAGCCCCAGCATTTT.